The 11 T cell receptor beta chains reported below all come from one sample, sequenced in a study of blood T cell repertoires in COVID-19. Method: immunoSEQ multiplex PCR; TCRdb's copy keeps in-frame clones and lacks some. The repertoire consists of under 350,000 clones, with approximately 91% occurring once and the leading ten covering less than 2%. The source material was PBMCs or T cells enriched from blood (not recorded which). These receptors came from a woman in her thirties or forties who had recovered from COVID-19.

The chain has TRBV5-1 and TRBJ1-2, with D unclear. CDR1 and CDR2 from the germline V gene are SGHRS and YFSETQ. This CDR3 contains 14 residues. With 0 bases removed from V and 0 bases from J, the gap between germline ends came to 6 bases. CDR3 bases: TGCGCCAGCAGCTTGGCGGGTACTAACTATGGCTACACCTTC. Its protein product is CASSLAGTNYGYTF. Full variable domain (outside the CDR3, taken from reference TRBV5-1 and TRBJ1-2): KAGVTQTPRYLIKTRGQQVTLSCSPISGHRSVSWYQQTPGQGLQFLFEYFSETQRNKGNFPGRFSGRQFSNSRSEMNVSTLELGDSALYLCASSLAGTNYGYTFGSGTRLTVV.

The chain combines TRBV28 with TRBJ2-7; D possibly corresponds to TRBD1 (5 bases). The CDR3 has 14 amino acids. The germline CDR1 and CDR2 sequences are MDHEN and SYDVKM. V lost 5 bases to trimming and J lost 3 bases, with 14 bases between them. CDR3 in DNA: TGTGCCAGCAGTCGATCGCAGGGAAACTACGAGCAGTACTTC. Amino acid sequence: CASSRSQGNYEQYF.

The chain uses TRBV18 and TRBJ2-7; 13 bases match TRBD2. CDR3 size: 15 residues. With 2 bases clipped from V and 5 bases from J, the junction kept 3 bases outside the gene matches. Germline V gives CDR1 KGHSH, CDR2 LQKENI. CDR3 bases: TGTGCCAGCTCACCAGGACTAGCGGGAGTGAACGAGCAGTACTTC. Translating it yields CASSPGLAGVNEQYF.

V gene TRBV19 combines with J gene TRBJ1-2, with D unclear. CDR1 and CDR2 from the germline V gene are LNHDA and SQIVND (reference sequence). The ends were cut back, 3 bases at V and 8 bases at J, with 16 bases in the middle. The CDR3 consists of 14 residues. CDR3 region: CASSIRLAEEGYTF. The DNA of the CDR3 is TGTGCCAGTAGTATTAGGTTGGCGGAGGAGGGCTACACCTTC.

CDR3 bases: TGTGCCTGGAGTCCACACAGGGGGAACACTGAAGCTTTCTTT. This encodes CAWSPHRGNTEAFF. The chain links TRBV30 to TRBJ1-1; 7 bases agree with TRBD1. Trimming took 2 bases from V and 1 from J; bases not matched to a gene: 4. The CDR3 has 14 amino acids. Germline CDR1 reads GTSNPN; CDR2 reads SVGIG (reference sequence).

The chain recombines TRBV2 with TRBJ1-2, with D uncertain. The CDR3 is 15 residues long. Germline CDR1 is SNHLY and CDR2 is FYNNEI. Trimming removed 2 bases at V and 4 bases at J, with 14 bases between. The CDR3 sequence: CASSEFFQVRYGYTF. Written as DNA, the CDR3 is TGTGCCAGCAGTGAATTCTTCCAGGTCCGCTATGGCTACACCTTC.

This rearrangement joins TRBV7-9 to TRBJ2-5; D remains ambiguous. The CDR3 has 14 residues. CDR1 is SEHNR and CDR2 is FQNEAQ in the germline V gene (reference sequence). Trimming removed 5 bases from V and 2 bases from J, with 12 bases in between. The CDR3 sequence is CASSTRHLQETQYF. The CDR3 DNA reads TGTGCCAGCAGCACCCGACACCTACAAGAGACCCAGTACTTC.

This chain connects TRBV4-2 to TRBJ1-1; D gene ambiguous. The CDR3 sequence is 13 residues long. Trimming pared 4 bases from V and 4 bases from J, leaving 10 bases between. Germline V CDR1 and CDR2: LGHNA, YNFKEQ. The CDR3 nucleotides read TGTGCCAGCAGCCCCGACTCGGGCACTGAAGCTTTCTTT. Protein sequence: CASSPDSGTEAFF.

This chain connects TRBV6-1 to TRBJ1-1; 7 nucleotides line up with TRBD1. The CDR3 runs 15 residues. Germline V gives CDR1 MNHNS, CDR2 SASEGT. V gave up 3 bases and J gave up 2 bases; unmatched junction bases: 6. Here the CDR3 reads CASSESGTVNTEAFF. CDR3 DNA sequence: TGTGCCAGCAGTGAGTCGGGGACAGTCAACACTGAAGCTTTCTTT.

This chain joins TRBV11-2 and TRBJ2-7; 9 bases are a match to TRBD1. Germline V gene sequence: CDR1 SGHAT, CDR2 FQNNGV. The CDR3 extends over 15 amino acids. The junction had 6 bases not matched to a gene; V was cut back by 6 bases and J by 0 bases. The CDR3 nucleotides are TGTGCCAGCAGTCGGACAGGGGCGCTCTCCTACGAGCAGTACTTC. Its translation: CASSRTGALSYEQYF. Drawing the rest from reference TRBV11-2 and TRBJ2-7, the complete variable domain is EAGVAQSPRYKIIEKRQSVAFWCNPISGHATLYWYQQILGQGPKLLIQFQNNGVVDDSQLPKDRFSAERLKGVDSTLKIQPAKLEDSAVYLCASSRTGALSYEQYFGPGTRLTVT.

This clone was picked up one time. CDR3 loop: CASEGGGTWPQPQHF. CDR3 nucleotide sequence: TGTGCCAGCGAAGGAGGTGGAACCTGGCCGCAGCCCCAGCATTTT. The chain carries TRBV6-5 and TRBJ1-5; the D is unclear. V was cut by 8 bases and J by 7 bases, with 21 bases left in between. The CDR3 has 15 residues. CDR1 and CDR2 (germline): MNHEY, SVGAGI.